This T cell receptor beta chain was recorded in a study of response to subunit inactivated influenza vaccine. Findings of the study overall: The authors proposed limited new T cell recruitment per seasonal influenza vaccination.

TCRdb itself ran the RT-PCR reads through MiXCR, one entry per CDR3 protein. This sample has a few hundred thousand distinct CDR3 sequences, with roughly 15% found just once. As for this clonotype: Its antigen is unknown.

With V trimmed by 6 bases and J by 2 bases, 10 bases remained unmatched. The CDR3 extends over 15 amino acids. The germline V gene has CDR1 DFQATT and CDR2 SNEGSKA (reference sequence). The source material was PBMCs from blood, sampled roughly 12 days after vaccination. The source is a man between 45 and 60 years old who received an inactivated influenza vaccine. The genes are TRBV20-1 and TRBJ1-2; the match to TRBD1 covers 9 bases. The CDR3 loop reads CSADTLQGANYGYTF. CDR3 sequence (DNA): TGCAGTGCCGATACCTTACAGGGGGCCAACTATGGCTACACCTTC.